This T cell receptor beta chain was observed in a study of T cell repertoires in cytomegalovirus infection (dated by TCRdb to the late 2010s). Notes on the research overall: The peptide stimulations were aimed at well-studied HLA-B-restricted epitopes as well as recently identified HLA-C-restricted CMV epitopes, whose presentation resists viral immunomodulation. Because public TCR beta signatures pointed to carriage of CMV infection together with the matching HLA type, the HLA type of each donor mattered for the analysis. Here is what the overall study found, with its caveats: In both this cohort and an independent cohort of 352 donors, the cumulative frequency of public TCR beta family members distinguished carriers of CMV infection plus the relevant HLA type. The ex vivo response was dominated by HLA-C-restricted CMV-specific TCR beta clonotypes, which also provided the single most frequent clonotype in two of eight donors.

The listed sequencing device is Illumina HiSeq 1500. TCRdb redid the processing of the public reads, applying fastp at Q25 and MiXCR, and retained in-frame beta chains. One record per CDR3 amino acid sequence lists the most common genes and DNA. In all, the sample holds roughly 730,000 distinct CDR3 sequences, and around a third of those were seen once. The ten biggest clones cover 15% to 20% of the sample. The treatment or condition label for this specimen denotes: in vitro stimulation with specific CMV peptide epitopes to enrich CMV-specific T cells. Trimming costs V 7 bases and J 8 bases, and their ends lie 23 bases apart. The CDR3 sequence holds 15 residues, the cysteine and phenylalanine included. Of the read, only the CDR3 DNA is kept; its 45 bases are in frame from base 1. Per the germline V gene, MDHEN is the CDR1 and SYDVKM is the CDR2. Regarding this clonotype: There is no known antigen for this receptor. No per-base quality is available; no much larger clone lies one base away.

This chain joins TRBV28 to TRBJ1-2, and the D gene may be TRBD1, 5 bases matching. The receptor was isolated from a human donor in good health (CMV status not recorded). Some clones in this sample may be carry-over from other donors' samples. Sequenced material: cultured PBMCs, taken from culture after CMV antigen stimulation. The DNA is TGTGCCAGCAATCGCCATTTCCAGGGTTCGTCGGGCTACACCTTC. Its translation reads: CASNRHFQGSSGYTF.